A selection of T cell receptor beta chains follows, all from one sample in a study of blood T cell repertoires in COVID-19. Sequencing used immunoSEQ multiplex PCR; TCRdb keeps in-frame clones, though not all of them. The sample has roughly 200,000 clones, roughly 91% seen once. Sequenced: PBMCs or T cells enriched from blood (not recorded which). The receptors shown here come from a woman aged 25 to 39 with acute COVID-19. The CDR3 runs from the conserved cysteine through the conserved F or W. The D gene is left open where the match is weak. For some rows the clone size is stated as once, few or many, or as a class when expanded; others skip it.

V gene	J gene	clone size	D gene	CDR3 DNA	CDR3 protein
TRBV18	TRBJ2-5	.	TRBD1	TGTGCCAGCTCACCGGGACAGGGAGAGACCCAGTACTTC	CASSPGQGETQYF
TRBV5-1	TRBJ2-2	.	.	TGCGCCAGCAGCTTGTCGGGGAGCGGCGGGGAGCTGTTTTTT	CASSLSGSGGELFF
TRBV6-5	TRBJ2-1	.	.	TGTGCCAGCAGTTATGGCTGGGAGCAGTTCTTC	CASSYGWEQFF
TRBV7-8	TRBJ2-7	.	.	TGTGCCAGCAGCTACTCTCTTGGGCAAAGCTACGAGCAGTACTTC	CASSYSLGQSYEQYF
TRBV5-4	TRBJ1-1	.	TRBD1	TGTGCCAGCAGCTCCTGGGACAGGGGAGATTGGACTGAAGCTTTCTTT	CASSSWDRGDWTEAFF
TRBV10-3	TRBJ2-2	.	.	TGTGCCATCAGTGAGCTGGGGGCCTCTGGCACCGGGGAGCTGTTTTTT	CAISELGASGTGELFF
TRBV5-6	TRBJ2-3	.	TRBD2	TGTGCCAGCAGCAAATACCGGGACTACCTCTACACAGATACGCAGTATTTT	CASSKYRDYLYTDTQYF
TRBV27	TRBJ2-7	once	.	TGTGCCAGCAGTTCCACAGGGATCGACGAGCAGTACTTC	CASSSTGIDEQYF
TRBV7-2	TRBJ1-1	.	TRBD1	TGTGCCAGCAGCTTACTGGGGACAGCGAACACTGAAGCTTTCTTT	CASSLLGTANTEAFF
TRBV20-1	TRBJ2-1	few	.	TGCAGTGCTAGGTACTACAATGAGCAGTTCTTC	CSARYYNEQFF
TRBV4-1	TRBJ2-1	.	TRBD2	TGCGCCAGCAGCCAAGGGCGGGGGGGAAGCTCCTACAATGAGCAGTTCTTC	CASSQGRGGSSYNEQFF
TRBV6-5	TRBJ1-2	.	TRBD1	TGTGCCAGCAGTTACCTGGGACAGGGGTTTCGCTATGGCTACACCTTC	CASSYLGQGFRYGYTF
TRBV6-1	TRBJ1-5	.	TRBD1	TGTGCCAGCAGTGATCCCACAGGGGAGCAGCCCCAGCATTTT	CASSDPTGEQPQHF
TRBV18	TRBJ2-1	.	.	TGTGCCAGCTCACCTGGCAGTAAAAATGAGCAGTTCTTC	CASSPGSKNEQFF
TRBV4-2	TRBJ2-7	.	.	TGTGCCAGCAGCCTTTCGCCAAGCGGTTCCTACGAGCAGTACTTC	CASSLSPSGSYEQYF
TRBV7-9	TRBJ1-2	.	.	TGTGCCAGCAGCTTAGGCGGGGCGGTTAACTATGGCTACACCTTC	CASSLGGAVNYGYTF
TRBV28	TRBJ2-5	.	TRBD2	TGTGCCAGCAGCGTCGGGGGGGCCCAAGAGACCCAGTACTTC	CASSVGGAQETQYF
TRBV30	TRBJ1-2	.	TRBD1	TGTGCCTGGAGTGTTTGGGGACAGGGGGCAAGTGGCTACACCTTC	CAWSVWGQGASGYTF
TRBV9	TRBJ1-1	.	.	TGTGCCAGCAGCGCCCATATTAGGGGCAGTGAAGCTTTCTTT	CASSAHIRGSEAFF
TRBV30	TRBJ2-2	.	TRBD1	TGTGCCTGGAGTGTCTGGACAGGGGACACCGGGGAGCTGTTTTTT	CAWSVWTGDTGELFF
TRBV3-1/TRBV3-2	TRBJ1-5	.	TRBD1	TGTGCCAGCAGCGCGCGGACAGGGGGCCTTGATGAGAGGTGGTTCCAGCCCCAGCATTTT	CASSARTGGLDERWFQPQHF
TRBV28	TRBJ1-1	.	.	TGTGCCAGCAGTTCGGGCGGGTGGGAAGCTTTCTTT	CASSSGGWEAFF
TRBV7-8	TRBJ2-4	once	TRBD2	TGTGCCAGCAGCATAACGGGACTAGCGGGGGTAGTCGCCAAAAACATTCAGTACTTC	CASSITGLAGVVAKNIQYF
TRBV30	TRBJ1-3	.	.	TGTGCCTGGAGTGTATCTCAGAGGTCCCTGAGGAGAAACACCATATATTTT	CAWSVSQRSLRRNTIYF
TRBV6-2/TRBV6-3	TRBJ1-6	.	TRBD1	TGTGCCAGCAGCCGTACCGGGGCAGGGGGCGATTCACCCCTCCACTTT	CASSRTGAGGDSPLHF
TRBV5-8	TRBJ1-5	.	.	TGTGCCAGCAGCTTGTTAGGACTCAGGCAGCCCCAGCATTTT	CASSLLGLRQPQHF
TRBV4-1	TRBJ2-7	.	.	TGCGCCAGCAGCCAAGTCAAGCAGGCTCTCCACGAGCAGTACTTC	CASSQVKQALHEQYF
TRBV13	TRBJ2-3	.	TRBD2	TGTGCCAGCAGCCCCGGACTAGCGGGTACAGATACGCAGTATTTT	CASSPGLAGTDTQYF
TRBV2	TRBJ1-2	.	.	TGTGCCAGCAGTGAGGGGAGAACGGTCTATGGCTACACCTTC	CASSEGRTVYGYTF